This T cell receptor (beta chain) is from a study of T cell responses to AZD1222 COVID-19 vaccine. The study, taken as a whole, reports: Of the AZD1222 recipients, only 5 or 6 were seropositive at baseline. Sampling captured repertoires only after the peak T cell response. Increased Spike-specific TCR breadth and depth were observed after two AZD1222 doses. The donor group comprised mostly white British people and more females; the analysis possibly underestimated clonal diversity.

Note on this clone: Its antigen is not identified.

Measured with immunoSEQ multiplex PCR; TCRdb has only the in-frame clones, and not every one. The table has under 200,000 clones, roughly 92% seen once; the top ten hold approximately 0.6%. The source of this sequence is an adult in good health. The material sequenced was peripheral blood, taken on day 0 of AZD1222 vaccination.

The CDR3 region has the DNA TGTGCCAGCAGGATTAGCGGGAGCCACGAGCAGTACTTC. Its protein product is CASRISGSHEQYF. This chain joins TRBV28 and TRBJ2-7, with 9 bases that match TRBD2. The CDR3 is 13 amino acids. Germline values: CDR1 MDHEN, CDR2 SYDVKM. V lost 6 bases and J lost 5; bases outside the gene matches: 5.